In this sample, the clone carrying this T cell receptor (beta chain) turned up once. What it binds is not known. The germline V gene encodes CDR1 LGHNA and CDR2 YSLEER. The CDR3 covers 18 residues. The V gene lost 4 bases and the J gene lost 0 bases, with 21 bases spanning the gap. This record belongs to a study of a mutant IDH1 vaccine in newly diagnosed glioma. Repertoires were generated with immunoSEQ multiplex PCR, while TCRdb's copy carries only in-frame clones and drops some. The table has tens of thousands of clones, less than 90% seen once. Time point of the sample: week 35, safety follow-up. With topical imiquimod, each dose of the vaccine consisted of 300 ug of mutant IDH1 20-mer peptide. New WHO grade 3 or 4 IDH1-mutant, ATRX-lost astrocytomas were present in all donors.

The sequence derives from a man younger than 35 with glioma. This sample comprised PBMCs, obtained from a glioma patient whose treatment included an IDH1 peptide vaccine. The J gene is TRBJ1-2, the V gene TRBV4-3, with D possibly TRBD1 on 5 matching bases. Here the CDR3 DNA reads TGCGCCAGCAGCCCGATAACTCGGGACGGGGAATCTAACTATGGCTACACCTTC. Translation gives CASSPITRDGESNYGYTF.